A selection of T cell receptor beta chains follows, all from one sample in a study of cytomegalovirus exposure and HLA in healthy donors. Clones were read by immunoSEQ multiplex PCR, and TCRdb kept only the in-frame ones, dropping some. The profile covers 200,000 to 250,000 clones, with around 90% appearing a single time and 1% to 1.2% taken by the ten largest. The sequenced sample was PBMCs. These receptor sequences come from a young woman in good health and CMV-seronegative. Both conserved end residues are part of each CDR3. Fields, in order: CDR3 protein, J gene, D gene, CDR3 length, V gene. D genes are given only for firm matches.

cdr3_aa: CASSPDRGGTIYF; j_call: TRBJ1-3; d_call: TRBD1; cdr3_length: 13; v_call: TRBV7-7
cdr3_aa: CASSPPGTGDLRIQYF; j_call: TRBJ2-4; d_call: TRBD1; cdr3_length: 16; v_call: TRBV11-2
cdr3_aa: CASSQTDRADGYTF; j_call: TRBJ1-2; d_call: TRBD1; cdr3_length: 14; v_call: TRBV2
cdr3_aa: CASSAGGYDNEQFF; j_call: TRBJ2-1; d_call: TRBD2; cdr3_length: 14; v_call: TRBV27
cdr3_aa: CASRLAGPSSYNEQFF; j_call: TRBJ2-1; d_call: TRBD2; cdr3_length: 16; v_call: TRBV5-1
cdr3_aa: CASSPTREGLGYEQYF; j_call: TRBJ2-7; d_call: TRBD2; cdr3_length: 16; v_call: TRBV4-2
cdr3_aa: CASSQGGLAGAYEQYF; j_call: TRBJ2-7; d_call: TRBD2; cdr3_length: 16; v_call: TRBV4-2
cdr3_aa: CASSMGAGTGGVWTEAFF; j_call: TRBJ1-1; d_call: TRBD1; cdr3_length: 18; v_call: TRBV7-6
cdr3_aa: CASGFLNTEAFF; j_call: TRBJ1-1; d_call: -; cdr3_length: 12; v_call: TRBV12-5
cdr3_aa: CASSLTVSMNTEAFF; j_call: TRBJ1-1; d_call: -; cdr3_length: 15; v_call: TRBV5-1
cdr3_aa: CASSQAVEGSGQFF; j_call: TRBJ2-1; d_call: -; cdr3_length: 14; v_call: TRBV4-1
cdr3_aa: CASSLGSEQFF; j_call: TRBJ2-1; d_call: -; cdr3_length: 11; v_call: TRBV7-6
cdr3_aa: CASSARDIRNTEAFF; j_call: TRBJ1-1; d_call: -; cdr3_length: 15; v_call: TRBV2
cdr3_aa: CASSTLKGQGFYEQYF; j_call: TRBJ2-7; d_call: TRBD1; cdr3_length: 16; v_call: TRBV19
cdr3_aa: CASSLERSPVGEYF; j_call: TRBJ2-7; d_call: -; cdr3_length: 14; v_call: TRBV5-6
cdr3_aa: CACGQGGNSPLHF; j_call: TRBJ1-6; d_call: TRBD1; cdr3_length: 13; v_call: TRBV30
cdr3_aa: CASSGGTWETQYF; j_call: TRBJ2-5; d_call: -; cdr3_length: 13; v_call: TRBV27
cdr3_aa: CASSPTPAGVGNEQFF; j_call: TRBJ2-1; d_call: TRBD2; cdr3_length: 16; v_call: TRBV7-7
cdr3_aa: CASSFASESPYGYTF; j_call: TRBJ1-2; d_call: -; cdr3_length: 15; v_call: TRBV9
cdr3_aa: CASIQGGLNTEAFF; j_call: TRBJ1-1; d_call: TRBD1; cdr3_length: 14; v_call: TRBV5-4
cdr3_aa: CASSSSGQGITADTQYF; j_call: TRBJ2-3; d_call: TRBD1; cdr3_length: 17; v_call: TRBV19
cdr3_aa: CASSLTGTSYEQYF; j_call: TRBJ2-7; d_call: -; cdr3_length: 14; v_call: TRBV27
cdr3_aa: CASSPAGGGSSGETQYF; j_call: TRBJ2-5; d_call: TRBD2; cdr3_length: 17; v_call: TRBV5-4
cdr3_aa: CSVAQFGGYGQPQHF; j_call: TRBJ1-5; d_call: -; cdr3_length: 15; v_call: TRBV29-1
cdr3_aa: CASSFQQGEQYF; j_call: TRBJ2-7; d_call: -; cdr3_length: 12; v_call: TRBV5-1
cdr3_aa: CASSLYTRTDTQYF; j_call: TRBJ2-3; d_call: -; cdr3_length: 14; v_call: TRBV27
cdr3_aa: CATTTSPGTGTGGYTF; j_call: TRBJ1-2; d_call: TRBD1; cdr3_length: 16; v_call: TRBV19
cdr3_aa: CASSVENRGRRELFF; j_call: TRBJ2-2; d_call: TRBD1; cdr3_length: 15; v_call: TRBV9
cdr3_aa: CASSYGDRGPNQPQHF; j_call: TRBJ1-5; d_call: TRBD1; cdr3_length: 16; v_call: TRBV6-5
cdr3_aa: CASSSGLAGGTSSYEQYF; j_call: TRBJ2-7; d_call: TRBD2; cdr3_length: 18; v_call: TRBV5-1
cdr3_aa: CASSSTDRAGYGYTF; j_call: TRBJ1-2; d_call: TRBD1; cdr3_length: 15; v_call: TRBV7-9
cdr3_aa: CASSVVGQGPLNEQFF; j_call: TRBJ2-1; d_call: -; cdr3_length: 16; v_call: TRBV9
cdr3_aa: CASSVGLAGVRAKNIQYF; j_call: TRBJ2-4; d_call: TRBD2; cdr3_length: 18; v_call: TRBV7-6